This T cell receptor (beta chain) was observed in a study of T cell repertoires in cytomegalovirus infection. For the study at large: Matching HLA type, along with CMV infection, was indicated by public TCR beta signatures. Study results and caveats: Using cumulative public TCR beta family frequency, the authors identified those who carried CMV together with the relevant HLA.

TCRdb redid the calling of the reads with MiXCR, one entry per CDR3 protein. The sample holds some 220,000 distinct CDR3 sequences, 35% to 45% seen once. The V end was cut by 3 bases, the J end by 3 bases, with 19 bases between. There are 16 residues in the CDR3. Per the germline V gene, CDR1 is DFQATT and CDR2 is SNEGSKA (reference sequence). Concerning this clonotype itself: What it binds is unknown.

The sequencing used CD8+ T cells from cultured PBMCs, collected from culture after CMV antigen stimulation. This sequence was found in a human donor in good health (CMV status not recorded). Some clones in this sample may be carry-over from other donors' samples. This chain joins TRBV20-1 and TRBJ2-3; D is perhaps TRBD2 (6 bases). The CDR3 DNA reads as TGCAGTGCTAGGTTTGTTGGGCGGCGGGGAACAGATACGCAGTATTTT. Protein sequence: CSARFVGRRGTDTQYF.